This T cell receptor beta chain originates from a study of cytomegalovirus exposure and HLA in healthy donors (dated by TCRdb to 2017 to 2019). Some background on the complete study: An earlier analysis of some 600 of the donors reported around 280 Gb of sequence data and 95 million to 140 million unique TCR beta sequences obtained from about 170 million T cells. The number of donors typed differed by locus, with roughly 620-630 for A, B, C, DRB1 and DQB1, more than 500 for DQA1, 600 to 610 for DPA1, and approximately 470 for DPB1. In an earlier analysis of 500 to 650 of the donors, high-throughput TCR beta sequencing was used to judge whether each TCR beta V gene segment behaved as functional or pseudogenic. A later genetic analysis used genome-wide SNP genotypes for 398 of the 666 donors, treating that subset as a discovery cohort. A separate validation cohort of 100 to 150 different subjects was used in addition to the roughly 620-subject first cohort. An early release that covered about 600 HLA-typed donors contained approximately 300 gigabases of sequencing data and 70 million to 100 million unique TCR sequences. To predict cytomegalovirus infection status, the study combined high-throughput TCR immunosequencing, statistical association of individual TCRs with disease status, and machine learning. Of the 300 to 500 genotyped donors, more than 75% were placed in the genetic ancestry cluster associated with self-reported Caucasian donors. Among some 400 genotyped donors of the cohort, an average of around 250,000 unique TCR beta nucleotide sequences was sequenced per donor, of which 15% to 20% were non-productive. Four or five DR-DQ haplotypes were handled as single units for association and clustering because linkage in the cohort was strong. Using immunosequencing, the study profiled T cell repertoires from 550 to 750 subjects and related those repertoires to cytomegalovirus serostatus. The study aimed to test whether signatures of past pathogen exposure could be identified by cataloging public T cell receptors. In the later analysis, no new phenotypic data were used to find candidate immune exposures; instead, reliance was placed on TCR beta sequences and their occurrence across donors. Every discovery cohort repertoire had been produced on one sequencing platform. Alongside the repertoire data, information on donor age, sex, ethnicity and CMV serostatus was compiled. A later analysis re-examined previously published TCR beta repertoires from more than 550 donors and added high-resolution HLA genotyping to investigate patterns of TCR occurrence. Both class I and class II loci were covered by HLA typing, at four-digit resolution.

The paper as a whole reports these results and caveats: Linkage disequilibrium might explain the correlated functional status among segregating V segments, but an unknown experimental factor could not be ruled out. Most TCR sequences were seen in very few donors, while some public TCRs were found in many individuals. Roughly 17 rarely observed V segments, including chromosome 9 orphons, were excluded from the earlier analysis of just under 600 of the donors because counts were too low. The cohort was sequenced for TCR beta chains only, and without alpha or paired-chain data the features that could be detected were limited. When HLA alleles, especially DR and DQ, strongly co-occurred, attributing TCR associations to individual alleles was difficult. For the cohort, immune exposure information was limited to CMV serostatus. Broadly in line with IMGT annotations, most TCR beta V segments showed up in productive rearrangements about 87% or about 30% of the time in an earlier analysis of roughly 590 of the donors. In a later analysis, most CMV-associated TCR beta chains were found to appear HLA-restricted, with HLA associations seemingly driven largely by CMV exposure. Compared with the 666-donor mean, donors in an Asian-associated ancestry cluster had fewer N-insertions in productive TCRs, according to a later genetic analysis. A further reported finding was that TCR beta sequences accurately predicted the HLA-A and HLA-B alleles for most subjects in the first cohort. According to a later analysis, TCR association rates differed among HLA loci, with DRB1 alleles showing the most associated TCRs and HLA-C alleles showing the fewest. In a later analysis, 16,951 TCR beta sequences were associated with specific HLA alleles at a false discovery rate of 0.05. A later analysis found that HLA-associated TCR beta chains were more clonally expanded and had lower generation probabilities than equally common non-associated chains. In a later genetic analysis, a missense DCLRE1C variant was associated with V-gene and J-gene trimming of TCR beta chains, and the association was replicated in an independent cohort. The classifier was reported to diagnose cytomegalovirus status with high specificity and sensitivity in both the original cohort and the validation cohort. It was suggested by the authors that the approach could potentially be generalized to other disease states and immunological phenotypes. HLA typing was unavailable for some donors at each locus, so association tests used only the typed subset. The sequencing pipeline was judged likely to have produced a cluster of highly shared sequence variants as a technical artifact. A total of 150 to 200 TCR beta chains were listed by the study as associated with cytomegalovirus. In vitro tests confirmed that a few of the cytomegalovirus-associated TCR beta chains recognize cytomegalovirus antigens. Because the 87-base-pair reads could not distinguish some IMGT-functional V segments, including TRBV6-2 and TRBV6-3, those segments were excluded. Several of the top co-occurrence clusters appeared to be linked to parvovirus B19, influenza, CMV and Epstein-Barr virus, according to a later analysis. The presence/absence analyses assumed that sequencing depth was roughly uniform across donors, and that assumption may not be true.

The library was built by means of the immunoSEQ multiplex PCR assay. For the multiplex PCR, a mixture combining 60 forward primers for TCR Vbeta segments and 13 reverse primers for TCR Jbeta segments was used. The CDR3 region of rearranged TCR beta genes was amplified from genomic DNA by a multiplex PCR assay. The Illumina HiSeq System was used to sequence the amplified TCR beta libraries as 87-base-pair reads. The authors' pipeline ran thus. A later analysis tallied 75 million to 95 million unique TCR beta chains across the 650 to 750 repertoires, and approximately 12 million of those chains were shared by two or more donors. Raw reads were error-corrected and collapsed into unique sequences with a nearest-neighbor algorithm that merged closely related sequences to remove PCR and sequencing errors. CDR3 sequences were aligned to IMGT reference sequences to assign V, D and J gene segments. For a sequence to be retained, a match of at least six nucleotides was required to both a V gene segment and a J gene segment. Rearrangements were classified as productive when the CDR3 lacked stop codons and remained in frame with V and J, and all other rearrangements were classified as non-productive. CDR3 was defined by IMGT convention, running from the second conserved V-encoded cysteine to the conserved J-encoded phenylalanine. In an earlier analysis of around 540 of the donors, sequences lacking an unambiguous match to a single V gene segment were excluded. An earlier analysis of approximately 590 of the donors classified V segments as functional when productive rearrangements were above 56.7% and as segregating when the standard deviation between donors was above 5%. A statistical classification framework was built for diagnosing cytomegalovirus status from the catalog of TCR beta chain sequences. In a later analysis, V and J genes were assigned by comparing TCR nucleotide sequences against IMGT/GENE-DB human TR gene sequences. Using the TCRdist pipeline, a later analysis assigned CDR3 sequences along with most-parsimonious VDJ recombination scenarios. A later analysis defined each TCR beta chain by its CDR3 amino acid sequence plus V-gene family, and excluded reads lacking a unique V-gene family. As a way to deal with suspected cross-contamination and a sequencing artifact, a later analysis dropped 450 to 600 nucleotide sequences that were highly shared and had low generation probability. A later analysis calculated a clonal expansion index for each public chain from normalized within-repertoire ranks of inferred template counts. In a later analysis, generation probabilities were computed using a VDJ recombination model fitted to out-of-frame rearrangements, and the results were checked against IGoR. A later analysis scored TCR-TCR, TCR-HLA and TCR-CMV co-occurrence with hypergeometric tests, applying a repertoire-size bias correction to TCR pairs. To estimate false discovery rates, a later analysis permuted the HLA or CMV assignments 20 times. A later analysis grouped co-occurring TCRs with DBSCAN, adding TCRdist sequence similarity when clustering within HLA-allele-positive subsets. For co-occurrence clustering, repertoires with fewer than 30,000 or more than 120,000 public chains were excluded, along with roughly five repertoires with anomalous nucleotide sharing. Held by TCRdb, this immuneACCESS table contains in-frame sequences only and omits some clones. Under half of the omission traces to an unresolved V gene where checked; the cause of the rest is unknown. Clonal size and the V and J genes are those of that table, whereas D and trimming came from the DNA. The sample data list about 72,000 clones, and about four fifths of these were observed just once. The ten largest clones take up 1.5% to 2% of the sample.

The cohort was made up of roughly 670 healthy bone marrow donors. At the time of sampling, every cohort member was nominally healthy, though immune exposures that went unrecorded were likely present. The donor was CMV seronegative and belonged to the group of 350 or so seronegative cohort members. Each donor provided a peripheral blood sample, and peripheral blood mononuclear cells were used for TCR beta sequencing. Genomic DNA was extracted from the blood cell samples with the Qiagen DNeasy Blood Extraction Kit. Notes on this clone: It lacks a known antigen. No much larger clone is present one base from it, and per-base qualities are unavailable.

From the germline V gene, CDR1 is SNHLY and CDR2 is FYNNEI. V and J are trimmed by 7 bases and 2 bases, and the gene matches miss 2 bases of the junction. Its CDR3 holds 14 amino acids, cysteine through phenylalanine. Only CDR3 DNA remains: 42 bases, in frame from the first base. Specimen: PBMCs. The chain joins TRBV2 to TRBJ2-1; 10 bases in the middle match TRBD2. The sequence derives from a man younger than 35 in good health and CMV-seronegative. The nucleotide sequence is given as TGTGCCAGCAAGAGCGGGGGGGCCTACAATGAGCAGTTCTTC. The resulting protein is CASKSGGAYNEQFF.